This TCR beta chain was documented in a study of T-cell reconstitution after alpha-beta-depleted transplantation in children. Preparation of the TCRbeta library used unique molecular identifiers. TCRdb reanalysed the PCR reads using MiXCR and keeps one entry per CDR3 protein. The sample yields approximately 240,000 distinct CDR3 sequences, around 9.6% seen once. The V and J ends lost 0 bases and 2 bases respectively, with 6 bases between them. From germline, CDR1 is SGHRS and CDR2 YFSETQ. CDR3 length: 14 amino acids. This clonotype has at least ten counts. This specimen consisted of PBMCs from the stem cell graft donor, obtained from the stem cell graft. The clonotype comes from a human donor who donated a stem cell graft to a child with acute lymphoblastic leukemia. This sequence joins TRBV5-1 and TRBJ2-1; D is possibly TRBD1 (6 bases). CDR3: CASSLGDTYNEQFF. The CDR3 DNA is TGCGCCAGCAGCTTGGGGGACACCTACAATGAGCAGTTCTTC.